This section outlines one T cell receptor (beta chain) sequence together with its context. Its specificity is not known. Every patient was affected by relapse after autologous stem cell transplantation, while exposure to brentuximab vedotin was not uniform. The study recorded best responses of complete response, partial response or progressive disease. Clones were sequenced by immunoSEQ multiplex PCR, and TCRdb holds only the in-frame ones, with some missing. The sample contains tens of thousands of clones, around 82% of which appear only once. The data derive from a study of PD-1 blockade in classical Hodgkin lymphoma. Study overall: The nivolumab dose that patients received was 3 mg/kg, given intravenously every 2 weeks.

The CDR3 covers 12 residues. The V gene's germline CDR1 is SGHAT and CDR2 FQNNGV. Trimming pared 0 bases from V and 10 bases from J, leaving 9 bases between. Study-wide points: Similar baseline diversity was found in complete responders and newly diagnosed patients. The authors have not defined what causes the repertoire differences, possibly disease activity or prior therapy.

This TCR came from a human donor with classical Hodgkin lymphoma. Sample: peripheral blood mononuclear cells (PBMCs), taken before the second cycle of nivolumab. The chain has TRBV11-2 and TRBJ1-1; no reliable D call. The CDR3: CASSLDRRGAFF. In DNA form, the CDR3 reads TGTGCCAGCAGCTTAGATAGACGGGGAGCTTTCTTT.